These 11 T cell receptor beta chains were sequenced from one sample in a study of CD8 T cells in ankylosing spondylitis (dated by TCRdb to 2015 to 2018). Receptors were amplified or captured by 5' RACE. The sequencing machine was an Illumina HiSeq 2500. The raw public reads went through TCRdb reprocessing: fastp at Q25, MiXCR clone calling, in-frame beta chains kept. Identical CDR3 protein sequences are pooled into one entry, listed with their most common genes and DNA. The table for this sample lists about 510,000 distinct CDR3 sequences; roughly 5.2% of them were counted only once. Jointly, the top ten make up around 3.5% of the sample. Results and caveats for the whole study, not just this receptor: Blood from ankylosing spondylitis patients appeared to be characterized by a TCR beta motif made up of under ten highly homologous amino acid variants.

What these receptors recognize is not known. The specimen was blood, either unsorted or a sorted T cell fraction (not recorded which). All receptors come from a male donor with ankylosing spondylitis.

The chain carries TRBV29-1 and TRBJ2-1; 7 bases fit TRBD2. The CDR3 is made up of 14 amino acids. The V gene end was trimmed by 8 bases and the J gene end by 6 bases; junction bases not matched to a gene: 13. In germline, CDR1 is SQVTM, CDR2 ANQGSEA. The CDR3 DNA sequence: TGCAGCTCCGGGGGGACTTATTTTTCCAATGAGCAGTTCTTC. It specifies CSSGGTYFSNEQFF.

Many counts were recorded for this clonotype. This sequence joins TRBV7-3 and TRBJ2-3; D not resolved. V lost 5 bases and J lost 0, with 9 bases in between. Germline V CDR1 and CDR2: SGHTA, FQGTGA. The CDR3 is 14 amino acids. The CDR3 is CASSPRASTDTQYF. DNA for the CDR3: TGTGCCAGCAGCCCTCGGGCTAGCACAGATACGCAGTATTTT.

This clonotype appeared many times. J is TRBJ1-1 and V is TRBV18; D unclear. The CDR3 is 14 amino acids. The V end was cut by 3 bases, the J end by 1 base, with 9 bases between. Germline V gene sequence: CDR1 KGHSH, CDR2 LQKENI. CDR3 sequence (DNA): TGTGCCAGCTCACCGTTCGGAGGGAACACTGAAGCTTTCTTT. Translation gives CASSPFGGNTEAFF.

This clonotype was recorded many times. V gene TRBV24-1 combines with J gene TRBJ2-1; D uncertain. Trimming cost V 3 bases and J 2 bases, with 4 bases left between them. CDR1 and CDR2 from the germline V gene are KGHDR and SFDVKD. This CDR3 has 13 residues. The CDR3 sequence is CATSDGTYNEQFF. CDR3 in DNA: TGTGCCACCAGTGATGGGACCTACAATGAGCAGTTCTTC.

This clonotype was found many times. V usage is TRBV12-3 or TRBV12-4 and J usage is TRBJ2-7; 10 bases align to TRBD1. This CDR3 comprises 15 residues. Trimming removed 4 bases from V and 3 bases from J; junction bases left unmatched: 6. The CDR3 DNA reads as TGTGCCAGCAGTTCATCTTGGACAGGGGGCTACGAGCAGTACTTC. Translation gives CASSSSWTGGYEQYF.

This clonotype was recorded many times. This chain uses TRBV7-2 with TRBJ2-5; 8 nucleotides match TRBD2. Unmatched junction bases numbered 7, after V lost 4 bases and J lost 6 bases. Germline loops: CDR1 SGHTA, CDR2 FQGNSA. The CDR3 length is 14 residues. The CDR3, as DNA: TGTGCCAGCAGCTCGGGGGGGACTGTTAAGACCCAGTACTTC. Protein product: CASSSGGTVKTQYF.

In its sample, this clonotype was seen many times. The rearrangement links TRBV5-1 to TRBJ2-2; 7 bases are shared with TRBD1. Germline assignment: CDR1 SGHRS and CDR2 YFSETQ. The junction had 7 bases not matched to a gene; V was cut back by 2 bases and J by 0 bases. The CDR3 runs to 17 residues. This chain's CDR3 is CASSLTFQGANTGELFF. The CDR3 bases are TGCGCCAGCAGCTTAACATTCCAGGGGGCGAACACCGGGGAGCTGTTTTTT. Full variable domain (remainder filled in from reference TRBV5-1 and TRBJ2-2): KAGVTQTPRYLIKTRGQQVTLSCSPISGHRSVSWYQQTPGQGLQFLFEYFSETQRNKGNFPGRFSGRQFSNSRSEMNVSTLELGDSALYLCASSLTFQGANTGELFFGEGSRLTVL.

This clonotype was counted ten times or more. The J gene is TRBJ2-7, the V gene TRBV7-2; maybe TRBD1 (5 bases). The germline V and J ends were trimmed by 3 bases and 9 bases, with 15 bases remaining between them. The CDR3 is 13 residues long. Per germline, CDR1 SGHTA and CDR2 FQGNSA. The CDR3 region has the DNA TGTGCCAGCAGCTTCAGGCAGGGCCAAGTGCAGTACTTC. Its protein product is CASSFRQGQVQYF.

In this sample, this clonotype turned up many times. J is TRBJ2-2 and V is TRBV7-2, with TRBD1 matching over 10 bases. CDR1 and CDR2 (germline): SGHTA, FQGNSA. V dropped 5 bases and J dropped 10; count of bases not matched to a gene: 7. The CDR3 extends over 14 amino acids. CDR3 residues: CASSQGQGISELFF. The CDR3 DNA reads as TGTGCCAGCAGCCAGGGACAGGGGATCTCGGAGCTGTTTTTT. Full variable domain (remainder filled in from reference TRBV7-2 and TRBJ2-2): GAGVSQSPSNKVTEKGKDVELRCDPISGHTALYWYRQSLGQGLEFLIYFQGNSAPDKSGLPSDRFSAERTGGSVSTLTIQRTQQEDSAVYLCASSQGQGISELFFGEGSRLTVL.

This clonotype was counted at least ten times. The rearrangement uses TRBV20-1 and TRBJ2-1; D uncertain. V was shortened by 3 bases and J by 3 bases, with 9 bases between the two germline ends. This CDR3 comprises 13 residues. CDR1 and CDR2 from the germline V gene are DFQATT and SNEGSKA (reference sequence). The CDR3 loop is CSASPEVYNEQFF. CDR3 DNA: TGCAGTGCTAGCCCTGAAGTCTACAATGAGCAGTTCTTC.

This clonotype has at least ten counts. The genes are TRBV10-3 and TRBJ2-1; D may be TRBD1 or TRBD2 (6 bases each). Germline V gene lookup returns CDR1 ENHRY and CDR2 SYGVKD. Trimming left V 4 bases short and J 4 bases short, with 14 bases between. CDR3 size: 15 residues. As DNA, the CDR3 is TGTGCCATCAGTGTACGGGGGCCTTCTTACAATGAGCAGTTCTTC. It translates to CAISVRGPSYNEQFF.